This passage covers 7 T cell receptor beta chains from one sample sequenced in a study of cytomegalovirus exposure and HLA in healthy donors. TCRdb's copy holds only in-frame clones and misses some; the assay was immunoSEQ multiplex PCR. This sample has about 170,000 clones, with around nine tenths found just once. Material for sequencing was PBMCs. These receptors were taken from a man in his late teens or twenties in good health and CMV-seropositive.

The rearrangement links TRBV23-1 to TRBJ2-5; D possibly corresponds to TRBD2 (5 bases). TRBV23-1 is an ORF for which the function is uncertain. The CDR3 runs to 17 residues. V was shortened by 8 bases and J by 1 base, with 23 bases between the two germline ends. The CDR3 sequence: CASPYSGLSRVQETQYF. The DNA of the CDR3 is TGCGCCAGCCCCTATTCTGGACTCTCAAGGGTCCAAGAGACCCAGTACTTC.

The chain links TRBV28 to TRBJ2-7; 10 bases are shared with TRBD1. The germline V gene encodes CDR1 MDHEN and CDR2 SYDVKM. The J segment lost 6 bases and the V segment lost 3 bases, leaving 11 bases of the junction unmatched. The CDR3 length is 16 residues. This CDR3 reads CASSLVGTGTGVEQYF. CDR3 coding DNA: TGTGCCAGCAGTTTGGTCGGCACCGGGACAGGGGTCGAGCAGTACTTC.

This clone was detected a few times. The chain combines TRBV7-2 with TRBJ2-7, with TRBD1 matching over 7 bases. J gave up 4 bases and V 5 bases, and 2 bases lay outside the gene matches. The germline V gene has CDR1 SGHTA and CDR2 FQGNSA. The CDR3 has 12 amino acids. As DNA, the CDR3 is TGTGCCAGCAGCCCGACAGGGTACGAGCAGTACTTC. Its translation is CASSPTGYEQYF. The full variable domain, in which reference TRBV7-2 and TRBJ2-7 provide the parts outside the CDR3, is GAGVSQSPSNKVTEKGKDVELRCDPISGHTALYWYRQSLGQGLEFLIYFQGNSAPDKSGLPSDRFSAERTGGSVSTLTIQRTQQEDSAVYLCASSPTGYEQYFGPGTRLTVT.

V gene TRBV6-5 combines with J gene TRBJ1-4, with 7 bases identical to TRBD1. The CDR3 is 16 amino acids. Trimming removed 2 bases from V and 4 bases from J; junction bases left unmatched: 7. Looked up from germline, CDR1 is MNHEY and CDR2 is SVGAGI. The CDR3, as DNA: TGTGCCAGCAGTTACAATGGGGGGACAGTTAATGAAAAACTGTTTTTT. Its translation: CASSYNGGTVNEKLFF.

The table lists this clone with a few counts. The chain links TRBV9 to TRBJ1-1; no reliable D call. The germline CDR1 and CDR2 sequences are SGDLS and YYNGEE. CDR3 length equals 15 residues. The V and J ends lost 0 bases and 2 bases respectively, with 11 bases between them. The CDR3 DNA reads as TGTGCCAGCAGCGTAGTTACAGCCTCCAACACTGAAGCTTTCTTT. This sequence encodes CASSVVTASNTEAFF.

The chain combines TRBV2 with TRBJ1-5; 10 positions agree with TRBD1. CDR1 SNHLY and CDR2 FYNNEI come from the germline V gene. V was pared by 6 bases and J by 10 bases, with 15 bases of the junction left unmatched. CDR3 length: 16 amino acids. The CDR3 nucleotides are TGTGCCAGCAGCCCCCACACCGGACAGGGGGTTGGACCCCAGCATTTT. Translated, it gives CASSPHTGQGVGPQHF.

The genes are TRBV27 and TRBJ1-1; possible D gene TRBD1, 6 bases. The length of the CDR3 is 12 residues. Germline CDR1 is MNHEY and CDR2 is SMNVEV (reference sequence). V gave up 8 bases and J gave up 7 bases, with 14 bases separating them. This CDR3 is CASGTTRHEAFF. The DNA for the CDR3 is TGTGCCAGCGGGACAACGCGGCATGAAGCTTTCTTT.